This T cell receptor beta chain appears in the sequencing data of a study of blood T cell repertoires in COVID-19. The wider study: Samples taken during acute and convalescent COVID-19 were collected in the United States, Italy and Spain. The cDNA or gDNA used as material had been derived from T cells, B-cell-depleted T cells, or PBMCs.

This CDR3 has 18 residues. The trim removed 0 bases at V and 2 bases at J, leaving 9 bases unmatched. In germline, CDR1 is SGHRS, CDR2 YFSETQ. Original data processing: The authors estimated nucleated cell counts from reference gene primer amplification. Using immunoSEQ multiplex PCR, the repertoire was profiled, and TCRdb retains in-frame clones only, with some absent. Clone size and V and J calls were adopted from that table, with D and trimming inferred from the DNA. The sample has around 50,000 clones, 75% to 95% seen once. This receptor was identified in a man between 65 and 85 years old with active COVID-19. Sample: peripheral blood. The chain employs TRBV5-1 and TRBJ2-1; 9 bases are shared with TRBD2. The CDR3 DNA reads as TGCGCCAGCAGCTTGGCCCTCGCGGGGGGGGACCCCTACAATGAGCAGTTCTTC. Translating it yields CASSLALAGGDPYNEQFF.